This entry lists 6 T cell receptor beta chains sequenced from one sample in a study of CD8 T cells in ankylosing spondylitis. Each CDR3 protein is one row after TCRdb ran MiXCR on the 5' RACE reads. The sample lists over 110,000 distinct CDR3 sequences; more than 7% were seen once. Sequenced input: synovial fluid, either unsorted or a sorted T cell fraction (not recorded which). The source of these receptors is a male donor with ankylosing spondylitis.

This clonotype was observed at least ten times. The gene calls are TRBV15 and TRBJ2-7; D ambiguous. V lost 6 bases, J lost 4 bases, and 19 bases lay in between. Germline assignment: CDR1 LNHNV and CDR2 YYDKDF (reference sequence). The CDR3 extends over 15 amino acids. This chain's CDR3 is CATSKGQVSFYEQYF. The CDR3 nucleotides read TGTGCCACCAGTAAAGGCCAGGTCAGTTTTTACGAGCAGTACTTC.

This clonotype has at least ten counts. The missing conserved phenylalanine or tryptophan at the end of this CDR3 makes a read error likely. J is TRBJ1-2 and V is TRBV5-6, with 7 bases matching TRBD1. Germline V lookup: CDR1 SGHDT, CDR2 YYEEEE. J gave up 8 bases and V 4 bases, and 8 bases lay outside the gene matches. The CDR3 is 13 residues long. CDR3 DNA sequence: TGTGCCAGCAGCCCCCGGACAGGAAGGGGCTACACCTCC. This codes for CASSPRTGRGYTS.

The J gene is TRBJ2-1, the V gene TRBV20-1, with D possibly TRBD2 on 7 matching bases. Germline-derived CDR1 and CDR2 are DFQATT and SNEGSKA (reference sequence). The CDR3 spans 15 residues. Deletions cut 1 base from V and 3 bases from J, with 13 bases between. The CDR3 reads CSARGSGGYYNEQFF. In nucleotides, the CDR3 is TGCAGTGCTAGAGGATCGGGGGGCTACTACAATGAGCAGTTCTTC.

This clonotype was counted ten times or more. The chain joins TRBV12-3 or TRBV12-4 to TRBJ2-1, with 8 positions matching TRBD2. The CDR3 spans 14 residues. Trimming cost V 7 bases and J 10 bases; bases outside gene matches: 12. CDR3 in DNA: TGTGCCAGCACTCCGGGACTAGGGTATTGGGAGCAGTTCTTC. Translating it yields CASTPGLGYWEQFF.

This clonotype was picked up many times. The CDR3 nucleotides are TGCGCCAGCAGCTTGGTGAACACCTACACCGGGGAGCTGTTTTTT. Translation gives CASSLVNTYTGELFF. V is TRBV5-1 and J is TRBJ2-2; D gene unclear. The CDR3 has 15 residues. V was shortened by 0 bases and J by 3 bases, with 9 bases between the two germline ends. The germline V gene encodes CDR1 SGHRS and CDR2 YFSETQ.

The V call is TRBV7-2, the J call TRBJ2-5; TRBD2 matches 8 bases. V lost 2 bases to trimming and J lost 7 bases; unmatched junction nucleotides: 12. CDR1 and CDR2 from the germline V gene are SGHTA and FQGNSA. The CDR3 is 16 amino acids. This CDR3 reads CASSLSSSAGEWTQYF. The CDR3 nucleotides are TGTGCCAGCAGCTTAAGTAGTTCAGCGGGAGAGTGGACCCAGTACTTC.